A selection of T cell receptor beta chains follows, all from one sample in a study of T-cell reconstitution after alpha-beta-depleted transplantation in children. One entry per CDR3 protein results from TCRdb running MiXCR on the PCR reads. Here the sample spans 400,000 to 550,000 distinct CDR3 sequences, under 12% being singletons. The material sequenced was PBMCs, taken before TCRalphabeta/CD19-depleted stem cell transplant. The receptors stem from a child aged 2 to 10 with inherited bone marrow failure, due to receive a stem cell transplant. Each CDR3 is given with its conserved first and last residue. The D gene is left open where the match is weak. Rows give clone size only sometimes, using once, few, many, or a class for an expanded clone.

size	D	V	J	CDR3	DNA
many	TRBD2	TRBV10-3	TRBJ2-2	CAIRASGRGELFF	TGTGCCATCAGGGCTAGCGGACGCGGGGAGCTGTTTTTT
many	TRBD2	TRBV28	TRBJ2-7	CASSARLAPEQYF	TGTGCCAGCAGTGCCCGACTAGCCCCCGAGCAGTACTTC
many	TRBD2	TRBV29-1	TRBJ2-5	CSVMGLAGEETQYF	TGCAGCGTTATGGGACTAGCGGGAGAAGAGACCCAGTACTTC
few	TRBD1	TRBV30	TRBJ2-7	CAWSGQGWGSYEQYF	TGTGCCTGGAGCGGACAGGGGTGGGGGTCCTACGAGCAGTACTTC
-	-	TRBV5-1	TRBJ2-1	CASSLGPVGNEQFF	TGCGCCAGCAGCTTGGGCCCCGTGGGCAATGAGCAGTTCTTC
-	-	TRBV12-3/TRBV12-4	TRBJ2-5	CASSPLPQATQYF	TGTGCCAGCAGTCCCCTACCTCAAGCGACCCAGTACTTC
many	TRBD1	TRBV6-1	TRBJ1-1	CASRPTGGRNTEAFF	TGTGCCAGCAGACCGACAGGGGGTCGGAACACTGAAGCTTTCTTT
few	TRBD2	TRBV3-1	TRBJ2-3	CASSHPGLAGGKGDTQYF	TGTGCCAGCAGCCATCCCGGACTAGCGGGAGGAAAAGGAGATACGCAGTATTTT
many	TRBD1	TRBV6-5	TRBJ1-2	CASSRPGGGYTF	TGTGCCAGCAGTCGCCCAGGGGGTGGCTACACCTTC
many	-	TRBV5-1	TRBJ1-1	CASSLSGLTNTEAFF	TGCGCCAGCAGCTTGTCAGGCTTAACGAACACTGAAGCTTTCTTT
many	TRBD1	TRBV19	TRBJ2-1	CASSMDRGPYNEQFF	TGTGCCAGTAGTATGGACAGGGGGCCCTACAATGAGCAGTTCTTC
few	-	TRBV6-1	TRBJ2-4	CASSPNREGLGSIQYF	TGTGCCAGCAGCCCTAACAGGGAGGGGTTGGGGAGCATTCAGTACTTC
many	TRBD1	TRBV4-3	TRBJ1-4	CASSQDRTGVAATNEKLFF	TGCGCCAGCAGCCAAGATAGGACAGGCGTAGCCGCAACTAATGAAAAACTGTTTTTT
many	-	TRBV11-2	TRBJ2-6	CASSLEGTGANVLTF	TGTGCCAGCAGCTTGGAGGGCACTGGGGCCAACGTCCTGACTTTC
-	-	TRBV12-3/TRBV12-4	TRBJ2-3	CASRPIGGTDTQYF	TGTGCCAGCCGGCCAATCGGAGGGACAGATACGCAGTATTTT
-	-	TRBV20-1	TRBJ2-1	CSARGLALLLSSYNEQFF	TGCAGTGCTAGAGGGCTAGCGCTACTCTTAAGCTCCTACAATGAGCAGTTCTTC